A single sample is the source of the 2 T cell receptor beta chains below, sequenced in a study of blood T cells in healthy people across ages. Together with a sample-barcoded 5' primer, a J-beta primer mix was included in a second PCR lasting roughly 6 to 12 cycles. Using its own MiXCR run on the 5' RACE reads, TCRdb lists one record per CDR3 protein. The sample carries 1.5 million to 1.9 million distinct CDR3 sequences, around 40% recorded once. The sequenced sample was blood. These receptors were taken from a woman aged 18-35 years in good health.

This clonotype has a handful of counts. CDR3 nucleotides: TGTGCCAGCAGCTTAGTAGGCAGCCTAAACACTGAAGCTTTCTTT. Protein sequence: CASSLVGSLNTEAFF. The genes are TRBV7-2 and TRBJ1-1; D is uncertain. Germline CDR1 SGHTA, CDR2 FQGNSA. CDR3 length: 15 residues. Trimming took off 1 base at V and 2 bases at J, with 11 bases between the two ends.

The chain recombines TRBV6-6 with TRBJ1-6; TRBD1 might be the D (5 bases). The CDR3 runs 17 residues. The V gene's germline CDR1 is MNHNY and CDR2 SVGAGI (reference sequence). V was shortened by 7 bases and J by 3 bases, with 19 bases between the two germline ends. For the CDR3, the DNA is TGTGCCAGCACCCCCAGCGGGGGATCCGGCTATAATTCACCCCTCCACTTT. Translating it yields CASTPSGGSGYNSPLHF.